The 6 T cell receptor beta chains in this list originate from one sample, sequenced in a study of radiation and T cells in renal cell carcinoma. Sequenced by immunoSEQ multiplex PCR; TCRdb stores in-frame clones only, minus some. The table includes 60,000 to 95,000 clones, around four fifths detected once. Time point: blood 4 weeks post-SBRT, at nephrectomy. As to treatment: 15 Gy SBRT to primary tumor, nephrectomy 4 weeks later. Sequencing was performed on blood, taken from a patient whose treatment included radiotherapy and nephrectomy. The receptors were gathered from an older woman with renal cell carcinoma.

This clone was picked up one time. The chain has TRBV4-1 and TRBJ1-1; D not resolved. Germline values: CDR1 MGHRA, CDR2 YSYEKL. Trimming shortened V by 3 bases and J by 4 bases, and 21 bases separated the two germline ends. This CDR3 has 17 residues. The CDR3 here is CASSHFRDLLSGTEAFF. CDR3 sequence (DNA): TGCGCCAGCAGCCATTTTAGGGATCTATTGAGCGGCACTGAAGCTTTCTTT.

The chain has TRBV4-1 and TRBJ1-1, with D possibly TRBD1 on 6 matching bases. Germline V lookup: CDR1 MGHRA, CDR2 YSYEKL. V was shortened by 3 bases and J by 8 bases, with 10 bases between the two germline ends. CDR3 size: 12 residues. Here the CDR3 reads CASSHNDREAFF. CDR3 nucleotides: TGCGCCAGCAGCCACAACGACAGGGAAGCTTTCTTT.

The chain links TRBV12-5 to TRBJ1-1, with D unclear. The CDR3 has 12 amino acids. V dropped 7 bases and J dropped 0 bases, with 6 bases sitting between them. CDR1 and CDR2 from the germline V gene are LGHNT and FRNRAP. CDR3 coding DNA: TGTGCTAGTGCAACCATGAACACTGAAGCTTTCTTT. It codes for CASATMNTEAFF.

The rearrangement uses TRBV18 and TRBJ2-3; TRBD1 might be the D (5 bases). Germline V gene data show CDR1 as KGHSH and CDR2 as LQKENI. The CDR3 sequence is 16 residues long. V lost 3 bases, J lost 3 bases, and 16 bases lay in between. CDR3 sequence reads: CASSPIQVQGTDTQYF. The CDR3 DNA sequence: TGTGCCAGCTCACCCATACAGGTCCAAGGAACAGATACGCAGTATTTT. The full variable domain, its missing parts supplied by reference TRBV18 and TRBJ2-3, is NAGVMQNPRHLVRRRGQEARLRCSPMKGHSHVYWYRQLPEEGLKFMVYLQKENIIDESGMPKERFSAEFPKEGPSILRIQQVVRGDSAAYFCASSPIQVQGTDTQYFGPGTRLTVL.

Only a few counts were recorded for this clone. The J gene is TRBJ2-2, the V gene TRBV9; D is ambiguous. The CDR3 has 14 residues. Germline CDR1 is SGDLS and CDR2 is YYNGEE. Trimming took 3 bases from V and 1 from J, leaving 7 bases between them. CDR3 in DNA: TGTGCCAGCAGCGGCGCGATGAACACCGGGGAGCTGTTTTTT. It encodes CASSGAMNTGELFF.

This clone has only one observation. The rearrangement joins TRBV28 to TRBJ1-2, with D unclear. The CDR3 has 13 residues. CDR1 and CDR2 from the germline V gene are MDHEN and SYDVKM. The germline V and J ends were trimmed by 1 base and 4 bases, with 7 bases remaining between them. The CDR3 nucleotides read TGTGCCAGCAGTTTATCACGGCGCTATGGCTACACCTTC. Translating gives CASSLSRRYGYTF.